These T cell receptor beta chains were read from a single sample in a study of T cell repertoires in cytomegalovirus infection. TCRdb reprocessed the reads with MiXCR, giving one entry per CDR3 protein. This sample has about 130,000 distinct CDR3 sequences, with 32% found just once. No antigen is known for these receptors. The material sequenced was CD8+ T cells from cultured PBMCs, taken from culture after CMV antigen stimulation. These receptors were obtained from a human donor in good health (CMV status not recorded). Some clones in this sample may be carry-over from other donors' samples. Both conserved end residues are part of each CDR3. D genes are given only for firm matches. The size entry is marked missing in some rows and otherwise reads once, few, many or a size class.

J | D | V | size | DNA | CDR3
TRBJ2-7 | - | TRBV6-2/TRBV6-3 | few | TGTGCCAGCAGTTACTATCCAGGTCTGGCGGGATACGAGCAGTACTTC | CASSYYPGLAGYEQYF
TRBJ2-1 | TRBD2 | TRBV29-1 | - | TGCAGCGTACTAGCGGGGGACGGTGAGCAGTTCTTC | CSVLAGDGEQFF
TRBJ2-1 | - | TRBV6-8 | - | TGTGCCAGCGGGCGCAACAATGAGCAGTTCTTC | CASGRNNEQFF
TRBJ1-1 | TRBD1 | TRBV29-1 | many | TGCAGCGCAGCCGGGACAGGGGATTCAAACACTGAAGCTTTCTTT | CSAAGTGDSNTEAFF
TRBJ1-5 | - | TRBV7-9 | few | TGTGCCAGCAGCTTGGGGGTTGGTAGCAATCAGCCCCAGCATTTT | CASSLGVGSNQPQHF
TRBJ2-3 | TRBD2 | TRBV20-1 | few | TGCAGTGCTAGAGACATTAGCGGGGATGAATCAGATACGCAGTATTTT | CSARDISGDESDTQYF
TRBJ2-7 | TRBD2 | TRBV27 | - | TGTGCCAGCGGGACGGGGCTAGCGGGGTTCTACGAGCAGTACTTC | CASGTGLAGFYEQYF
TRBJ2-2 | - | TRBV12-3/TRBV12-4 | many | TGTGCCAGCAGCACAGGGTCCGGGGAGCTGTTTTTT | CASSTGSGELFF
TRBJ2-3 | - | TRBV25-1 | - | TGTGCCAGCAGTGAATATATAACAGACACAGATACGCAGTATTTT | CASSEYITDTDTQYF
TRBJ1-2 | - | TRBV4-1 | - | TGCGCCAGCAGCCAAGAAACAGGGCGCGAATATGGCTACACCTTC | CASSQETGREYGYTF
TRBJ2-3 | - | TRBV7-9 | few | TGTGCCCAGGAACAGTCCACAGATACGCAGTATTTT | CAQEQSTDTQYF
TRBJ2-3 | - | TRBV6-5 | many | TGTGCCAGCAGTTACTCGAGGGAGCCAGGGGAATTTTCATTCGGAGATACGCAGTATTTT | CASSYSREPGEFSFGDTQYF
TRBJ2-3 | - | TRBV2 | many | TGTGCCAGCAGTGTAGCCGGGACAGATACGCAGTATTTT | CASSVAGTDTQYF
TRBJ2-5 | - | TRBV7-9 | few | TGTGCCAGCAGCCACCCGACGACAGTCCAAGAGACCCAGTACTTC | CASSHPTTVQETQYF
TRBJ2-1 | - | TRBV7-1 | - | TGTGCCAGCAGCTCTGGGGCCAGCTCCTACAATGAGCAGTTCTTC | CASSSGASSYNEQFF
TRBJ2-3 | TRBD2 | TRBV4-1 | few | TGCGCCAGCACCTCAACCGGGACTAGCGGGGGGCCATCAGATACGCAGTATTTT | CASTSTGTSGGPSDTQYF
TRBJ2-7 | TRBD1 | TRBV4-2 | few | TGTGCCAGCAGCCAATTGGCCGGGACAGATAAGCCTTACGAGCAGTACTTC | CASSQLAGTDKPYEQYF
TRBJ2-5 | - | TRBV28 | few | TGTGCCAGGCCGGGGGTGGAGACCCAGTACTTC | CARPGVETQYF
TRBJ1-1 | - | TRBV12-3/TRBV12-4 | - | TGTGCCAGCAGTTTCGAGGGGGGGAACACTGAAGCTTTCTTT | CASSFEGGNTEAFF
TRBJ2-3 | - | TRBV7-2 | - | TGTGCCAGCAGCCCCCCCCTTGGGGGGGCTAGCACAGATACGCAGTATTTT | CASSPPLGGASTDTQYF
TRBJ2-1 | TRBD1 | TRBV28 | - | TGTGCCAGCAGTTTCGATCAGGGGGCCTACAATGAGCAGTTCTTC | CASSFDQGAYNEQFF
TRBJ2-3 | TRBD2 | TRBV27 | few | TGTGCCAGCAGTCTGACTAGCGCCGCAGGAGATACGCAGTATTTT | CASSLTSAAGDTQYF
TRBJ2-1 | - | TRBV12-3/TRBV12-4 | once | TGTGCCAGCAGTTCTAGATACAATGAGCAGTTCTTC | CASSSRYNEQFF
TRBJ2-1 | - | TRBV7-2 | many | TGTGCCAGCAGCTTTGGGGGGGGCATGAATGAGCAGTTCTTC | CASSFGGGMNEQFF
TRBJ2-5 | - | TRBV7-9 | - | TGTGCCAGCAGCACACCAAGGTTACCCGGGAAGACCCAGTACTTC | CASSTPRLPGKTQYF
TRBJ2-2 | - | TRBV5-6 | few | TGTGCCAGCAGCCTGAACTTGGGGGAACCCGGGGAGCTGTTTTTT | CASSLNLGEPGELFF
TRBJ1-5 | - | TRBV27 | few | TGTGCCAGCAGCACGGGTGATAGCAATCAGCCCCAGCATTTT | CASSTGDSNQPQHF
TRBJ1-1 | - | TRBV27 | many | TGTGCCAGCAGCTTATCCAGGGGAGCCGAAGCTTTCTTT | CASSLSRGAEAFF
TRBJ2-1 | - | TRBV12-5 | few | TGTGCTAGTGGTTCCTCCCTGCGCCAGTACAATGAGCAGTTCTTC | CASGSSLRQYNEQFF
TRBJ1-2 | - | TRBV7-2 | few | TGTGCCAGCAGCTTATACAAACAGGGCCTTATTAACTATGGCTACACCTTC | CASSLYKQGLINYGYTF
TRBJ2-1 | - | TRBV7-6 | - | TGTGCCAGCAGCTTAGGACCGGCCAGCTCGAGCTCCTACAATGAGCAGTTCTTC | CASSLGPASSSSYNEQFF